One sample yielded the 18 T cell receptor beta chains listed below, sequenced in a study of tumor and adjacent non-tumor tissue in lung cancer. No cell sorting was done before RNA was extracted from the tissue. Distant lung tissue was collected more than 3 cm away from the tumor edge. TCRbeta libraries were built with three rounds of nested PCR, modified from ARM-PCR. MiXCR, run by TCRdb on the multiplex PCR reads, gives a single entry per CDR3 protein. The table records about 67,000 distinct CDR3 sequences, around 80% of them present only once. What was sequenced was distant non-tumor lung tissue. These receptors came from a man between 60 and 75 years old with non-small cell lung cancer.

This clonotype was observed a handful of times. This chain uses TRBV18 with TRBJ1-2, with no clear D. Trimming took off 1 base at V and 8 bases at J, with 14 bases between the two ends. CDR3 length: 14 residues. Germline loops: CDR1 KGHSH, CDR2 LQKENI. CDR3 sequence (DNA): TGTGCCAGCTCACCACAGTTGATTCACGGGGGCTACACCTTC. It yields the protein CASSPQLIHGGYTF.

With regard to this clonotype: Since no conserved phenylalanine or tryptophan closes the CDR3, a read error is the likely cause. This chain joins TRBV6-2 or TRBV6-3 and TRBJ2-1; D is perhaps TRBD1 (6 bases). The CDR3 loop spans 14 amino acids. Germline CDR1 reads MNHEY; CDR2 reads SVGEGT. CDR3: CTSSRQDSYNGQFL. Here the CDR3 DNA reads TGTACCAGCAGTAGACAGGACTCCTACAATGGGCAGTTCCTC.

This clonotype is categorized as medium-sized. This chain links TRBV29-1 with TRBJ1-4; TRBD1 might be the D (5 bases). Germline CDR1 is SQVTM and CDR2 is ANQGSEA. Trimming took 6 bases from V and 12 from J, leaving 20 bases between them. The CDR3 has 13 residues. CDR3 in amino acids: CSVLTGTPVELFF. The CDR3 DNA sequence: TGCAGCGTGCTTACCGGGACCCCCGTGGAACTGTTTTTT. Full variable domain (remainder filled in from reference TRBV29-1 and TRBJ1-4): SAVISQKPSRDICQRGTSLTIQCQVDSQVTMMFWYRQQPGQSLTLIATANQGSEATYESGFVIDKFPISRPNLTFSTLTVSNMSPEDSSIYLCSVLTGTPVELFFGSGTQLSVL.

The rearrangement joins TRBV20-1 to TRBJ1-4; TRBD1 matches 7 bases. The germline CDR1 and CDR2 sequences are DFQATT and SNEGSKA (reference sequence). The CDR3 contains 14 residues. With V trimmed by 0 bases and J by 8 bases, 6 bases remained unmatched. CDR3 sequence: CSARDRPGGEKLFF. CDR3 in DNA: TGCAGTGCTAGAGATCGGCCAGGGGGGGAAAAACTGTTTTTT.

With respect to this clonotype: One end of the junction fails to match germline, which may point to a read error. The genes are TRBV12-3 or TRBV12-4 and TRBJ1-5; possibly TRBD1 for D (5 bases). CDR3 length equals 16 residues. DNA of the CDR3: TGTGCCAGCAGCCCGTCGGACAAATATAGTAATCAACCCCAGCATTTT. It yields the protein CASSPSDKYSNQPQHF.

A remark on this clonotype: The CDR3 end shows no conserved phenylalanine or tryptophan, and so a read error is likely. This chain connects TRBV5-6 to TRBJ1-2, with D unresolved. V lost 4 bases to trimming and J lost 5 bases, with 15 bases between them. The CDR3 has 14 residues. Looked up from germline, CDR1 is SGHDT and CDR2 is YYEEEE. This CDR3 reads CASSLDTPYYGYTV. CDR3 DNA sequence: TGTGCCAGCAGCCTTGACACGCCCTATTATGGCTACACCGTC.

The J gene is TRBJ2-3, the V gene TRBV13; tentatively, D is TRBD1 (5 bases). V dropped 9 bases and J dropped 2 bases, with 18 bases sitting between them. CDR1 is PRHDT and CDR2 is FYEKMQ in the germline V gene (reference sequence). The CDR3 contains 15 residues. The CDR3 nucleotides read TGTGCCAGTGGCTTAGTGAGACAGAACACAGATACGCAGTATTTT. Protein sequence: CASGLVRQNTDTQYF.

Concerning this clonotype: No conserved phenylalanine or tryptophan ends this CDR3, so it is likely a read error. The chain joins TRBV20-1 to TRBJ2-7; D tentatively reads TRBD1 or TRBD2 (7 bases each). The CDR3 spans 13 residues. V lost 3 bases, J lost 4 bases, and 13 bases lay in between. Germline CDR1 reads DFQATT; CDR2 reads SNEGSKA (reference sequence). The DNA for the CDR3 is TGCAGTGCTAGCAGGGGGAGGGCTTACGAGCAGTACCTC. Translating it yields CSASRGRAYEQYL.

Regarding this clonotype: The junction and the germline gene differ at one end; a read error may be behind it. The V gene is TRBV11-3, the J gene TRBJ2-3; D uncertain. The CDR3 is made up of 16 amino acids. The V gene's germline CDR1 is SGHNT and CDR2 YENEEA. CDR3 residues: CDSSSGLSDSTDTQYF. The CDR3, as DNA: TGTGACAGTAGCTCCGGGCTATCAGATAGCACAGATACGCAATATTTT.

The V and J genes are TRBV7-8 and TRBJ2-1; 7 bases match TRBD1. The CDR3 runs to 15 residues. With 5 bases clipped from V and 3 bases from J, the junction kept 7 bases outside the gene matches. Germline-derived CDR1 and CDR2 are SGHVS and FQNEAQ. The CDR3 sequence is CASSIGWDSYNEQFF. The CDR3 bases are TGTGCCAGCAGCATAGGGTGGGACAGCTACAATGAGCAGTTCTTC.

About this clonotype itself: The germline gene is not matched at one end of the junction; a read error may be the cause. The V call is TRBV11-1, the J call TRBJ2-1; D is undetermined. The CDR3 totals 13 residues. CDR1 SGHAT and CDR2 FQDESV come from the germline V gene (reference sequence). The chain's CDR3 is CVSSFARYNERFF. In DNA, the CDR3 is TGTGTCAGCAGCTTCGCCAGATACAATGAGCGCTTCTTC.

This clonotype has at least ten counts. This may arise from a read error, as a much more abundant clone is one base away. As the CDR3 is not closed by the conserved phenylalanine or tryptophan, this likely results from a read error. The V and J genes are TRBV11-2 and TRBJ2-1, with a possible D match to TRBD1 (6 bases). CDR1 is SGHAT and CDR2 is FQNNGV in the germline V gene. V lost 8 bases and J 9 bases, leaving 17 bases between the germline ends. The CDR3 loop spans 13 amino acids. The CDR3 DNA reads TGTGCCAGCGGCCCAGAACCACAGGGTGAGCAGTTCCTC. Protein: CASGPEPQGEQFL.

Notes on this clonotype: The junction does not match germline at one end; this may be a read error. V usage is TRBV11-1 and J usage is TRBJ2-5; D ambiguous. The CDR3 is 14 amino acids. From germline, CDR1 is SGHAT and CDR2 FQDESV (reference sequence). The CDR3 region has the DNA TGTGTCAGCAGCAAAGACACGTACCAAGATGCCCAGTACTTC. Encoded protein: CVSSKDTYQDAQYF.

This clonotype showed up many times. A clone one base away is much larger, so this may be a read error. The chain couples TRBV16 to TRBJ2-1; D remains ambiguous. This CDR3 comprises 11 residues. From germline, CDR1 is KGHSY and CDR2 FQNENV. The CDR3 DNA is TGTGCCAGCAGCCCCAACAATGGGCAGTTCTTC. Amino acid sequence: CASSPNNGQFF.

A note on this clonotype: The missing conserved phenylalanine or tryptophan at the end of this CDR3 makes a read error likely. The chain uses TRBV6-5 and TRBJ1-2, with 7 bases identical to TRBD1. This CDR3 region has 14 residues. Germline V gene sequence: CDR1 MNHEY, CDR2 SVGAGI. CDR3 coding DNA: TGTGTCAGTGGAGGTACAGGGGACGGGTATGGCTACACCTCC. Translation gives CVSGGTGDGYGYTS.

This clonotype was recorded a few times. It may be a read error: a sequence one base away is much more abundant. The genes are TRBV7-3 and TRBJ2-2; 12 bases fit TRBD2. This CDR3 contains 19 residues. J was trimmed by 7 bases and V by 7 bases; bases with no gene match: 19. The germline V gene has CDR1 SGHTA and CDR2 FQGTGA. CDR3 protein: CASNPLLGLAGGPGGELFF. The CDR3 nucleotides read TGTGCCAGCAACCCCCTTTTGGGGCTAGCGGGAGGGCCCGGCGGGGAGCTGTTTTTT.

V is TRBV5-5 and J is TRBJ1-6; the match to TRBD1 covers 9 bases. The germline gives CDR1 SGHKS, CDR2 YYEKEE (reference sequence). J gave up 17 bases and V 1 base, and 19 bases lay outside the gene matches. The CDR3 covers 17 residues. CDR3 DNA: TGTGCCAGCAGCTTGAGCCGGGACAGGGTGTATAATTCACCTATCCACTTT. Protein: CASSLSRDRVYNSPIHF.

Note on this clonotype: This may come from a read error, since a much larger clone is one base off. This chain joins TRBV15 and TRBJ1-5; no definite D call. Germline assignment: CDR1 LNHNV and CDR2 YYDKDF (reference sequence). V was pared by 0 bases and J by 6 bases, with 3 bases between. This CDR3 region has 12 residues. DNA of the CDR3: TGTGCCACCAGCAGAGAAATTCAGCCCCAGCATTTT. Translation gives CATSREIQPQHF. The whole variable domain, filled in from reference TRBV15 and TRBJ1-5, reads DAMVIQNPRYQVTQFGKPVTLSCSQTLNHNVMYWYQQKSSQAPKLLFHYYDKDFNNEADTPDNFQSRRPNTSFCFLDIRSPGLGDTAMYLCATSREIQPQHFGDGTRLSIL.